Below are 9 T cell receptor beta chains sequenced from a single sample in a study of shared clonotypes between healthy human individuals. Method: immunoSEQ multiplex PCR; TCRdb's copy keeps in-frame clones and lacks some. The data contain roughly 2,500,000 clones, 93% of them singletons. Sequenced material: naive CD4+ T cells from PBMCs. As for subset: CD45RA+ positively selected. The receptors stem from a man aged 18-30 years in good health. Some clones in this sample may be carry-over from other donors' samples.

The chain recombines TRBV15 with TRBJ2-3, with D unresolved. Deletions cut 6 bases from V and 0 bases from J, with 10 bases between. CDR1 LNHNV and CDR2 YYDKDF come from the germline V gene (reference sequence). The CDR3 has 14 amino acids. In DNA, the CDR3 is TGTGCCACCAGGGCGGCCCTAAGCACAGATACGCAGTATTTT. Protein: CATRAALSTDTQYF. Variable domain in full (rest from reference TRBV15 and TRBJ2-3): DAMVIQNPRYQVTQFGKPVTLSCSQTLNHNVMYWYQQKSSQAPKLLFHYYDKDFNNEADTPDNFQSRRPNTSFCFLDIRSPGLGDTAMYLCATRAALSTDTQYFGPGTRLTVL.

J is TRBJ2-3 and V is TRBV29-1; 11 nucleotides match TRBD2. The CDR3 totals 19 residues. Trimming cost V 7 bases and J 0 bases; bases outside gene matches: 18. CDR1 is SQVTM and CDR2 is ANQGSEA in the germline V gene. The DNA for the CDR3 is TGCAGCGGAATCGAGCCGGGACTAGCGGTAAACGCTAGCACAGATACGCAGTATTTT. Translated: CSGIEPGLAVNASTDTQYF.

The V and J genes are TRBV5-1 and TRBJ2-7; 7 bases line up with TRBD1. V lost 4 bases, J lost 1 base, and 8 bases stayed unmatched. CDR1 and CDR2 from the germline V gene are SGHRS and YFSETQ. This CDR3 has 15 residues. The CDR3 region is CASSGATGLSYEQYF. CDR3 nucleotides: TGCGCCAGCAGCGGAGCGACAGGGCTTTCCTACGAGCAGTACTTC.

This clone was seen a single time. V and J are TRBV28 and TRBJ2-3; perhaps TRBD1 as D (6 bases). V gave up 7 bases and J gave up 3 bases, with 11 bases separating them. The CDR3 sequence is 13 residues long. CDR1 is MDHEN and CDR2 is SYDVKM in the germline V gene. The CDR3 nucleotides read TGTGCCAGCAACGACAGGCTTACAGATACGCAGTATTTT. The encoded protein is CASNDRLTDTQYF.

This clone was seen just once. Here the CDR3 reads CASSEQGRIAEAFF. The CDR3 DNA follows: TGTGCCAGCAGTGAGCAGGGGAGAATTGCTGAAGCTTTCTTT. The chain joins TRBV25-1 to TRBJ1-1; TRBD1 might be the D (6 bases). V lost 3 bases and J lost 6, with 14 bases in between. CDR1 and CDR2 (germline): MGHDK, SYGVNS. This CDR3 is built from 14 residues.

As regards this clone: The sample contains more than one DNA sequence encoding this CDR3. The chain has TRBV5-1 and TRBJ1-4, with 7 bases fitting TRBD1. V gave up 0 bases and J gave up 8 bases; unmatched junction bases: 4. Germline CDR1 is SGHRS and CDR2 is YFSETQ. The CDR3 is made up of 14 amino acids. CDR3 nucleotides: TGCGCCAGCAGCTTGGGACAGGGAAGGGAAAAACTGTTTTTT. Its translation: CASSLGQGREKLFF.

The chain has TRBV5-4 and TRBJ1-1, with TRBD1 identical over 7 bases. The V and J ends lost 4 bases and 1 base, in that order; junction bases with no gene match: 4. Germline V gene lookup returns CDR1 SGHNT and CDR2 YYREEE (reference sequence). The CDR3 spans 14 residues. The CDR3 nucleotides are TGTGCCAGCAGCCCGACAGGGACGAACACTGAAGCTTTCTTT. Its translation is CASSPTGTNTEAFF.

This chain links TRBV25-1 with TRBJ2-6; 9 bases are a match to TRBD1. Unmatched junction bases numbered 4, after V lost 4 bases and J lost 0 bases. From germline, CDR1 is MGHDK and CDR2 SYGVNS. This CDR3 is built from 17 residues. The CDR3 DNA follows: TGTGCCAGCAGTGCGGGACAGGGATACTCTGGGGCCAACGTCCTGACTTTC. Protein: CASSAGQGYSGANVLTF.

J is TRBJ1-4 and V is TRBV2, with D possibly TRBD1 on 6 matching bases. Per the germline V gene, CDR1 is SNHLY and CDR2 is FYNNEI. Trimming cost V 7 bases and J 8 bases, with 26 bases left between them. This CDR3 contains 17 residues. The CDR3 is CASTYRAFPTQREKLFF. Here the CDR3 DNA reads TGTGCCAGCACATACAGGGCCTTCCCCACCCAACGGGAAAAACTGTTTTTT.